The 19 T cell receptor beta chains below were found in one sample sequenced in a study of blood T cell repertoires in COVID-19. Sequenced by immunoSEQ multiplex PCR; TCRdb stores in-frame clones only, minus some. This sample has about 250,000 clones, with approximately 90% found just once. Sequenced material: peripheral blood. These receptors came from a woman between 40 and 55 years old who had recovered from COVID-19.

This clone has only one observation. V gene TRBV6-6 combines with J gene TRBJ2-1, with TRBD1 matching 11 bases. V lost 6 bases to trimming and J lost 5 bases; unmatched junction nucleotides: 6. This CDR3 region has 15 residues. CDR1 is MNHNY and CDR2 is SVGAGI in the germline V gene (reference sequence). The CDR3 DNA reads TGTGCCAGCAGGGCTAGGGACAGGGGGGACAATGAGCAGTTCTTC. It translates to CASRARDRGDNEQFF.

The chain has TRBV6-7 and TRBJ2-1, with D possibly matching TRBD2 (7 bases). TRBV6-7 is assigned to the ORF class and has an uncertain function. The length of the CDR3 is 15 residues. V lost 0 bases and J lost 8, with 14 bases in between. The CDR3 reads CASSYSGLGGDEQFF. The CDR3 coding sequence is TGTGCCAGCAGTTACTCGGGTCTAGGGGGGGATGAGCAGTTCTTC.

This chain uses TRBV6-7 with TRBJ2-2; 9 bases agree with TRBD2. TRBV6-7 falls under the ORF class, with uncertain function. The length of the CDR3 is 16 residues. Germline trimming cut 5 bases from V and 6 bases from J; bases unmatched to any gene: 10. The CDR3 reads CASSRRLADFPGELFF. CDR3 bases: TGTGCCAGCAGTCGCCGACTAGCGGATTTTCCCGGGGAGCTGTTTTTT.

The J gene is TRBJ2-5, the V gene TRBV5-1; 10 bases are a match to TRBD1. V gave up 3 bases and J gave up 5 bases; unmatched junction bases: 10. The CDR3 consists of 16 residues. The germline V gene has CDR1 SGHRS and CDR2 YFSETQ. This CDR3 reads CASSSQDRGPWETQYF. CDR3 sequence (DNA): TGCGCCAGCAGCTCCCAAGACAGGGGGCCTTGGGAGACCCAGTACTTC.

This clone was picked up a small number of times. CDR3 in DNA: TGTGCCAGCAGCGGTGGCAGTTCCATCGGGCAGCCCCAGCATTTT. Translated, it gives CASSGGSSIGQPQHF. The rearrangement links TRBV9 to TRBJ1-5, with D unclear. Germline V lookup: CDR1 SGDLS, CDR2 YYNGEE. The CDR3 is made up of 15 amino acids. V lost 3 bases and J lost 7, with 17 bases in between.

The CDR3 DNA is TGTGCCATCAGCCCCGCCCGGGGGACAGGCGCGGATGGCTACACCTTC. This translates into CAISPARGTGADGYTF. V usage is TRBV10-3 and J usage is TRBJ1-2, with 8 nucleotides matching TRBD1. Germline V gives CDR1 ENHRY, CDR2 SYGVKD. The CDR3 contains 16 residues. The J segment lost 6 bases and the V segment lost 6 bases, leaving 15 bases of the junction unmatched.

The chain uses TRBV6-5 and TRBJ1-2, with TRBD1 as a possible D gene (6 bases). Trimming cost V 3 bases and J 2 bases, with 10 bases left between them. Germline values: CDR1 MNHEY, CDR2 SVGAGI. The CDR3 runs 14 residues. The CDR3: CASSYGGQNYGYTF. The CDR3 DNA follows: TGTGCCAGCAGTTATGGTGGACAGAACTATGGCTACACCTTC.

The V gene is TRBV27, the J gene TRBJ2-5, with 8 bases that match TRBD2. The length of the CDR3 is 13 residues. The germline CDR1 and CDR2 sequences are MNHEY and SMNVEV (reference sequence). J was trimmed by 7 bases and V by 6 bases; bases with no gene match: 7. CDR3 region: CASSLAGGGTQYF. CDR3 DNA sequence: TGTGCCAGCAGCCTAGCGGGCGGGGGGACCCAGTACTTC.

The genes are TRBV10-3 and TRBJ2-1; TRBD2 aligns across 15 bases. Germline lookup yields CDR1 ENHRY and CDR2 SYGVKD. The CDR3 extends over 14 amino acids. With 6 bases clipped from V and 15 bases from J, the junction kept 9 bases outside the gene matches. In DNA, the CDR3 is TGTGCCATCAGGCCGGGACTAGCGGGAGGTAATCGGTTCTTC. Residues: CAIRPGLAGGNRFF.

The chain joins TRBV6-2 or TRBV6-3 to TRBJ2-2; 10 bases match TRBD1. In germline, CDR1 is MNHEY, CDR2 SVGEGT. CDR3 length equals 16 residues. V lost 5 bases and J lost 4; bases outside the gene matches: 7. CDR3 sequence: CASSLAGTGVTGELFF. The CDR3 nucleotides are TGTGCCAGCAGTCTCGCCGGGACAGGGGTCACCGGGGAGCTGTTTTTT.

The CDR3 DNA reads as TGTGCCAGCACCCCGGGGGGGGGCACCGGGGAGCTGTTTTTT. It yields the protein CASTPGGGTGELFF. The V call is TRBV27, the J call TRBJ2-2, with 8 bases lining up with TRBD2. The CDR3 length is 14 residues. Trimming took 7 bases from V and 4 from J; bases not matched to a gene: 5. Germline-derived CDR1 and CDR2 are MNHEY and SMNVEV (reference sequence).

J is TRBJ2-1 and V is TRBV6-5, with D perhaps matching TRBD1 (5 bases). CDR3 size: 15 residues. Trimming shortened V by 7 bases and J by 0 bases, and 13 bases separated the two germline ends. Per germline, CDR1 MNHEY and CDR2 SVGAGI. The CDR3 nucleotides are TGTGCCAGCACCCCTGGGGCACACTCCTACAATGAGCAGTTCTTC. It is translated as CASTPGAHSYNEQFF.

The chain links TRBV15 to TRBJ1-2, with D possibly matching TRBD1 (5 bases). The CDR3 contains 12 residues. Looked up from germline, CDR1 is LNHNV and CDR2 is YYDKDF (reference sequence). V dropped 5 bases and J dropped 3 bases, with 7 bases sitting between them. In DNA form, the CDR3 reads TGTGCCACCAGCGAACAGGACTATGGCTACACCTTC. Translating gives CATSEQDYGYTF.

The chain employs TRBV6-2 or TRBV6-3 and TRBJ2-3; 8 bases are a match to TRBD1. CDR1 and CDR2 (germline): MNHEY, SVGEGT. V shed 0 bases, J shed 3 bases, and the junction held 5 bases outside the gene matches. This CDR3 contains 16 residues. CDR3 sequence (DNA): TGTGCCAGCAGTTACTCGGGACAGGACTTTACAGATACGCAGTATTTT. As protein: CASSYSGQDFTDTQYF.

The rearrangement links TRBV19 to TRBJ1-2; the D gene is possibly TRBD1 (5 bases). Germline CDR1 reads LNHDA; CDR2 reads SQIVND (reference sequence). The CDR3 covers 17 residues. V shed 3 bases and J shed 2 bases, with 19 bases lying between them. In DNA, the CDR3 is TGTGCCAGTAGTATCCCCGGGGGGTTCCGGACGAACTATGGCTACACCTTC. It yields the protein CASSIPGGFRTNYGYTF.

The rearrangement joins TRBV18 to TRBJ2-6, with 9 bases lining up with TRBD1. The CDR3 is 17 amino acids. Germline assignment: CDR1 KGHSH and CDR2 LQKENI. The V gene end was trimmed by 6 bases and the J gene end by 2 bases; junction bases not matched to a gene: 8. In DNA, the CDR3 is TGTGCCAGCTCCCCCCCCGGGACAGGGACTGGGGCCAACGTCCTGACTTTC. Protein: CASSPPGTGTGANVLTF.

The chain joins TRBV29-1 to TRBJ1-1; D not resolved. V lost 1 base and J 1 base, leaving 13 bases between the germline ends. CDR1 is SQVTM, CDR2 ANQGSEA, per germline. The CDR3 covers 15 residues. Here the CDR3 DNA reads TGCAGCGTTGAAGCCCGAGGAGGACCGAACACTGAAGCTTTCTTT. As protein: CSVEARGGPNTEAFF. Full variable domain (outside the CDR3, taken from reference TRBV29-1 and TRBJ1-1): SAVISQKPSRDICQRGTSLTIQCQVDSQVTMMFWYRQQPGQSLTLIATANQGSEATYESGFVIDKFPISRPNLTFSTLTVSNMSPEDSSIYLCSVEARGGPNTEAFFGQGTRLTVV.

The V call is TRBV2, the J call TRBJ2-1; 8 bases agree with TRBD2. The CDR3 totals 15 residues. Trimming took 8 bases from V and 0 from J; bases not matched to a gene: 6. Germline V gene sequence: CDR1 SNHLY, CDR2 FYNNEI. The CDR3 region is CASQSGGSSYNEQFF. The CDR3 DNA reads TGTGCCAGCCAGAGCGGGGGTAGCTCCTACAATGAGCAGTTCTTC.

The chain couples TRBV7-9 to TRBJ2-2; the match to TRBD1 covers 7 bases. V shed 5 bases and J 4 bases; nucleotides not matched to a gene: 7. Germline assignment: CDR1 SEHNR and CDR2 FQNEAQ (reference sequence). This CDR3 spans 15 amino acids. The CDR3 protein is CASSPPDRRTGELFF. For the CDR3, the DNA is TGTGCCAGCAGCCCCCCGGACAGGCGCACCGGGGAGCTGTTTTTT.